Following are 2 T cell receptor beta chains from one sample sequenced in a study of T cells in Graves' hyperthyroidism and ophthalmopathy. Template material for amplifying TCR beta CDR3 regions consisted of RNA transcripts. HTBI primers were the set used in a first-round RT-PCR of the TCR CDR3. Via MiXCR, TCRdb re-called the multiplex PCR reads, giving one row per CDR3 protein. Among about 570,000 distinct CDR3 sequences listed, about half were seen once. The sequencing sample was made of peripheral blood or thyroid tissue (not recorded which). The origin of the receptors is an adult woman with Graves' disease, either hyperthyroidism or ophthalmopathy (not recorded which).

CDR3 sequence: CASSQGTTTDTQYF. CDR3 sequence (DNA): TGCGCCAGCAGTCAGGGGACGACCACAGATACGCAGTATTTT. The genes are TRBV5-1 and TRBJ2-3, with D perhaps matching TRBD1 (6 bases). Germline CDR1 is SGHRS and CDR2 is YFSETQ. The CDR3 totals 14 residues. Trimming cost V 5 bases and J 2 bases, with 12 bases left between them.

This clonotype was found a few times. This chain joins TRBV5-1 and TRBJ1-2; TRBD1 is a possible D gene (6 bases). V was pared by 0 bases and J by 8 bases, with 8 bases between. Looked up from germline, CDR1 is SGHRS and CDR2 is YFSETQ. The CDR3 is 12 amino acids. The CDR3 sequence is CASSLDRVGYTF. Written as DNA, the CDR3 is TGCGCCAGCAGCTTGGACAGGGTCGGCTACACCTTC.